A single sample gave rise to the 10 T cell receptor beta chains below, sequenced in a study of beta chain features in type 1 diabetes listed by TCRdb under 2018. To prepare the library, the immunoSEQ multiplex PCR assay was applied. The entire amount of isolated RNA was reverse transcribed using the High Capacity cDNA Reverse Transcription Kit, so the sequenced TCRB transcripts were expressed ones. Drawn from immuneACCESS, this table holds only the in-frame rearrangements with V and J called that TCRdb kept. Clones are partly lost; checked studies trace under half to an unresolved V gene and leave the rest unexplained. This sample is represented by about 360,000 clones; roughly 12% of them were singletons. The ten largest clones capture less than 0.02% of the sample. Sequenced sample: naive CD4+ T cells from blood. This specimen's cell subset or site label, per the study, means: true naive CD4+ T cells. These receptor sequences come from a man aged 18 to 29 in good health.

This clone was counted between two and nine times. The rearrangement uses TRBV27 and TRBJ2-5, with 8 bases fitting TRBD1. CDR1 is MNHEY and CDR2 is SMNVEV in the germline V gene (reference sequence). The V and J ends lost 3 bases and 6 bases, in that order; junction bases with no gene match: 3. The CDR3 is 13 residues long. The CDR3 coding sequence is TGTGCCAGCAGTTTTGACAGGGGAAAGACCCAGTACTTC. The encoded protein is CASSFDRGKTQYF.

The chain joins TRBV4-3 to TRBJ1-1, with D maybe TRBD1 (5 bases). Germline CDR1 is LGHNA and CDR2 is YSLEER. CDR3 length: 14 amino acids. Deletions cut 1 base from V and 3 bases from J, with 9 bases between. This CDR3 reads CASSQAPRDTEAFF. The CDR3 DNA reads as TGCGCCAGCAGCCAAGCACCCAGGGACACTGAAGCTTTCTTT.

The chain employs TRBV5-4 and TRBJ2-5; D possibly corresponds to TRBD2 (6 bases). Germline loops: CDR1 SGHNT, CDR2 YYREEE (reference sequence). The CDR3 covers 15 residues. Trimming left V 2 bases short and J 2 bases short, with 13 bases between. The CDR3 DNA reads TGTGCCAGCAGCTTACCGGGACTCGGACAAGAGACCCAGTACTTC. This encodes CASSLPGLGQETQYF.

This chain links TRBV18 with TRBJ1-2, with 7 nucleotides matching TRBD1. This CDR3 is 16 amino acids long. In germline, CDR1 is KGHSH, CDR2 LQKENI. Trimming took 4 bases from V and 0 from J; bases not matched to a gene: 8. CDR3 sequence reads: CASSLRDSLTNYGYTF. CDR3 DNA: TGTGCCAGCTCACTCCGGGACAGCCTTACTAACTATGGCTACACCTTC.

This clone has a handful of counts. The V call is TRBV18, the J call TRBJ2-1; 8 nucleotides line up with TRBD1. J was trimmed by 7 bases and V by 0 bases; bases with no gene match: 8. This CDR3 region has 16 residues. Looked up from germline, CDR1 is KGHSH and CDR2 is LQKENI. The CDR3 protein is CASSPPTGALRNEQFF. In DNA, the CDR3 is TGTGCCAGCTCACCACCGACAGGGGCGCTGCGGAATGAGCAGTTCTTC.

The gene calls are TRBV27 and TRBJ2-7, with D unresolved. The CDR3 runs 15 residues. The V and J ends lost 3 bases and 3 bases respectively, with 15 bases between them. Germline CDR1 and CDR2: MNHEY and SMNVEV (reference sequence). The CDR3 loop is CASSLRPKSDYEQYF. For the CDR3, the DNA is TGTGCCAGCAGTTTGCGGCCGAAGAGCGACTACGAGCAGTACTTC.

This chain connects TRBV7-2 to TRBJ1-1; 10 bases match TRBD1. There are 15 residues in the CDR3. V dropped 5 bases and J dropped 10; count of bases not matched to a gene: 13. The germline V gene has CDR1 SGHTA and CDR2 FQGNSA. The CDR3 is CASSISSGTGDLAFF. In DNA, the CDR3 is TGTGCCAGCAGCATCTCTTCCGGGACAGGGGATTTAGCTTTCTTT.

This chain links TRBV4-3 with TRBJ2-7, with 8 bases aligning to TRBD1. The V and J ends lost 0 bases and 5 bases, in that order; junction bases with no gene match: 6. The germline V gene has CDR1 LGHNA and CDR2 YSLEER. CDR3 length equals 15 residues. The CDR3 loop is CASSQDSRGLNEQYF. The CDR3 DNA reads TGCGCCAGCAGCCAAGATAGCAGGGGGCTCAACGAGCAGTACTTC.

This rearrangement joins TRBV18 to TRBJ1-1; D not resolved. There are 14 residues in the CDR3. CDR1 and CDR2 (germline): KGHSH, LQKENI. V was trimmed by 2 bases and J by 2 bases, leaving 9 bases between them. Written as DNA, the CDR3 is TGTGCCAGCTCACCAAGAGGAGAAAACACTGAAGCTTTCTTT. Translated: CASSPRGENTEAFF. The full variable domain, completed using reference TRBV18 and TRBJ1-1, is NAGVMQNPRHLVRRRGQEARLRCSPMKGHSHVYWYRQLPEEGLKFMVYLQKENIIDESGMPKERFSAEFPKEGPSILRIQQVVRGDSAAYFCASSPRGENTEAFFGQGTRLTVV.

This clone has just a few counts. The chain links TRBV28 to TRBJ2-7, with TRBD1 identical over 9 bases. This CDR3 spans 14 amino acids. V lost 4 bases and J lost 8; bases outside the gene matches: 9. In germline, CDR1 is MDHEN, CDR2 SYDVKM. DNA of the CDR3: TGTGCCAGCAGTTCGGGACAGGGCCCTACGAAGCAGTACTTC. Its translation is CASSSGQGPTKQYF.